This passage covers 29 T cell receptor beta chains from one sample sequenced in a study of T cells after yellow fever vaccination. TCRdb independently ran MiXCR on the 5' RACE reads; one entry per CDR3 protein. This sample has 120,000 or so distinct CDR3 sequences; roughly 15% occur once, and the top ten carry more than 40%. The starting material was CD8+ T cells sorted from PBMCs, obtained 5 days after the yellow fever booster vaccination. The receptors derive from a man aged 18-30 years who received the YFV17D yellow fever vaccine.

V gene TRBV12-3 or TRBV12-4 combines with J gene TRBJ1-1, with 9 bases aligning to TRBD1. Germline trimming cut 4 bases from V and 3 bases from J; bases unmatched to any gene: 3. CDR3 length: 14 residues. The CDR3 DNA reads TGTGCCAGCAGTTGGACAGGGGCGGACACTGAAGCTTTCTTT. It translates to CASSWTGADTEAFF.

The V and J genes are TRBV7-9 and TRBJ2-7; D not certain. Germline loops: CDR1 SEHNR, CDR2 FQNEAQ (reference sequence). The CDR3 spans 13 residues. The germline V and J ends were trimmed by 7 bases and 1 base, with 11 bases remaining between them. This chain's CDR3 is CASTPGGSYEQYV. Written as DNA, the CDR3 is TGTGCCAGCACCCCGGGTGGTTCCTACGAGCAGTACGTC.

This clonotype was detected only a few times. The chain has TRBV4-1 and TRBJ1-1, with 10 bases that match TRBD1. Germline loops: CDR1 MGHRA, CDR2 YSYEKL. The ends lost 2 bases at V and 4 bases at J; junction bases unmatched: 13. There are 18 residues in the CDR3. CDR3 bases: TGCGCCAGCAGCCAAAGGGACAGGGGATGGGGAAGAGGCACTGAAGCTTTCTTT. Its protein is CASSQRDRGWGRGTEAFF.

This clonotype showed up just a few times. The V gene is TRBV12-3 or TRBV12-4, the J gene TRBJ2-1, with 12 positions matching TRBD2. The trim removed 3 bases at V and 4 bases at J, leaving 10 bases unmatched. The CDR3 consists of 18 residues. DNA for the CDR3: TGTGCCAGCAGTTTGGAGGTACGACTAGCGGGGGATTACAATGAGCAGTTCTTC. The encoded protein is CASSLEVRLAGDYNEQFF.

This clonotype was counted a few times. The CDR3 region is CASSLAGAWSYEQYF. CDR3 DNA sequence: TGTGCCAGCAGCTTAGCAGGGGCCTGGTCCTACGAGCAGTACTTC. This chain joins TRBV7-9 and TRBJ2-7; a possible D gene is TRBD1 (5 bases). From germline, CDR1 is SEHNR and CDR2 FQNEAQ (reference sequence). The CDR3 runs 15 residues. The germline V and J ends were trimmed by 0 bases and 1 base, with 10 bases remaining between them.

This chain joins TRBV15 and TRBJ2-5; no clear D gene. Germline V gene sequence: CDR1 LNHNV, CDR2 YYDKDF (reference sequence). The CDR3 has 15 amino acids. The V gene lost 0 bases and the J gene lost 1 base, with 9 bases spanning the gap. The CDR3, as DNA: TGTGCCACCAGCAGAGAAGGCAGACCCCAAGAGACCCAGTACTTC. This codes for CATSREGRPQETQYF.

V and J are TRBV6-2 or TRBV6-3 and TRBJ2-7; 7 nucleotides line up with TRBD1. Losses at the gene ends were 6 bases for V and 7 bases for J; bases not matched to a gene: 6. Germline V CDR1 and CDR2: MNHEY, SVGEGT. This CDR3 comprises 12 residues. The CDR3 bases are TGTGCCAGCAGGACAGGGTCGGGTGAGCAGTACTTC. Translation gives CASRTGSGEQYF.

This clonotype was counted a few times. Germline and junction disagree at one end, which may indicate a read error. This chain joins TRBV7-7 and TRBJ2-1; 16 bases agree with TRBD2. CDR1 and CDR2 from the germline V gene are SSHAT and FNYEAQ (reference sequence). The CDR3 is 15 residues long. The CDR3 loop reads CASSSGLAGGNEQFF. Here the CDR3 DNA reads TGTGCTAGCAGCTCGGGACTAGCGGGGGGGAATGAGCAGTTCTTC.

The chain uses TRBV5-1 and TRBJ1-6; TRBD1 matches 7 bases. Germline CDR1 and CDR2: SGHRS and YFSETQ. After removal of 6 bases from V and 7 bases from J, the junction contained 7 bases not matched to a gene. This CDR3 region has 14 residues. CDR3 amino acids: CASTLQGPNSPLHF. CDR3 nucleotides: TGCGCCAGCACCCTACAGGGGCCCAATTCACCCCTCCACTTT.

The chain employs TRBV13 and TRBJ1-6; 9 bases agree with TRBD1. This CDR3 has 15 amino acids. Trimming cost V 0 bases and J 10 bases; bases outside gene matches: 4. Germline V gene data show CDR1 as PRHDT and CDR2 as FYEKMQ (reference sequence). The CDR3 DNA reads TGTGCCAGCAGCTTAGGAACAGGGGGCGGATCACCCCTCCACTTT. Amino acids: CASSLGTGGGSPLHF.

The V gene is TRBV5-8, the J gene TRBJ2-2; D not certain. The CDR3 runs 12 residues. V gave up 0 bases and J gave up 6 bases, with 3 bases separating them. CDR1 and CDR2 (germline): SGHTS, YDEGEE. Here the CDR3 DNA reads TGTGCCAGCAGCTTGGAGGCCGGGGAGCTGTTTTTT. Translating gives CASSLEAGELFF.

Only a few counts were recorded for this clonotype. The chain links TRBV4-3 to TRBJ2-3, with 7 bases matching TRBD2. Per the germline V gene, CDR1 is LGHNA and CDR2 is YSLEER. V lost 1 base, J lost 2 bases, and 9 bases stayed unmatched. The CDR3 has 17 residues. The CDR3 is CASSQGRASGYTDTQYF. In DNA form, the CDR3 reads TGCGCCAGCAGCCAAGGAAGGGCTAGCGGTTACACAGATACGCAGTATTTT.

Only a few counts were recorded for this clonotype. The chain carries TRBV7-9 and TRBJ2-7; the D gene is possibly TRBD2 (5 bases). This CDR3 spans 12 amino acids. Germline loops: CDR1 SEHNR, CDR2 FQNEAQ (reference sequence). V lost 5 bases and J 5 bases, leaving 10 bases between the germline ends. CDR3 coding DNA: TGTGCCAGCAGCGCGCCCGGGGACGAGCAGTACGTC. It encodes CASSAPGDEQYV.

The sample holds a few counts of this clonotype. The J gene is TRBJ1-6, the V gene TRBV7-8; D not resolved. Deletions cut 2 bases from V and 5 bases from J, with 10 bases between. CDR3 size: 15 residues. CDR1 is SGHVS, CDR2 FQNEAQ, per germline. The CDR3 loop reads CASSLSAKHNSPLHF. CDR3 coding DNA: TGTGCCAGCAGCTTATCGGCGAAACATAATTCACCCCTCCACTTT.

This clonotype was counted many times. The J gene is TRBJ2-1, the V gene TRBV6-2 or TRBV6-3; 10 nucleotides agree with TRBD2. V shed 4 bases and J 4 bases; nucleotides not matched to a gene: 1. The CDR3 is 14 residues long. CDR1 MNHEY and CDR2 SVGEGT come from the germline V gene. CDR3 region: CASSWTSGYNEQFF. The DNA of the CDR3 is TGTGCCAGCAGTTGGACTAGCGGTTACAATGAGCAGTTCTTC.

V gene TRBV4-2 combines with J gene TRBJ2-5, with D possibly TRBD2 on 5 matching bases. The germline CDR1 and CDR2 sequences are LGHNA and YNFKEQ. The CDR3 has 14 residues. V shed 0 bases and J shed 5 bases, with 10 bases lying between them. Here the CDR3 reads CASSQERPSETQYF. CDR3 DNA sequence: TGTGCCAGCAGCCAAGAGAGGCCTAGCGAGACCCAGTACTTC.

This clonotype has more than one count but fewer than ten. The chain is built from TRBV7-9 and TRBJ2-2, with D unresolved. In germline, CDR1 is SEHNR, CDR2 FQNEAQ (reference sequence). V lost 5 bases to trimming and J lost 0 bases, with 10 bases between them. The CDR3 totals 15 residues. CDR3 protein: CASSAKDANTGELFF. As DNA, the CDR3 is TGTGCCAGCAGCGCTAAAGACGCGAACACCGGGGAGCTGTTTTTT.

The DNA for the CDR3 is TGTGCCATCAGTGAGTCGGACACCACCAACTATGGCTACACCTTC. Its protein product is CAISESDTTNYGYTF. This chain uses TRBV10-3 with TRBJ1-2; D possibly corresponds to TRBD1 (5 bases). Trimming took off 0 bases at V and 2 bases at J, with 10 bases between the two ends. Germline assignment: CDR1 ENHRY and CDR2 SYGVKD. CDR3 length: 15 amino acids.

This clonotype was counted only a few times. V and J are TRBV9 and TRBJ1-2; possibly TRBD1 for D (6 bases). The CDR3 spans 17 residues. Germline V gene data show CDR1 as SGDLS and CDR2 as YYNGEE. V was pared by 5 bases and J by 1 base, with 21 bases between. CDR3 bases: TGTGCCAGCAGTAGGGACAATGTTGGGCTAAATAACTATGGCTACACCTTC. Residues: CASSRDNVGLNNYGYTF.

The chain couples TRBV20-1 to TRBJ2-1; D possibly corresponds to TRBD1 (5 bases). Germline V CDR1 and CDR2: DFQATT, SNEGSKA (reference sequence). Trimming left V 3 bases short and J 5 bases short, with 14 bases between. The CDR3 extends over 14 amino acids. CDR3: CSASGRLGHNEQFF. The CDR3 DNA sequence: TGCAGTGCTAGCGGCAGGCTGGGGCACAATGAGCAGTTCTTC.

The rearrangement uses TRBV12-3 or TRBV12-4 and TRBJ2-3, with no clear D. CDR3 length equals 12 residues. V gave up 5 bases and J gave up 4 bases, with 7 bases separating them. The CDR3 DNA reads as TGTGCCAGCAGTCATCTCTCAGATACGCAGTATTTT. Protein sequence: CASSHLSDTQYF.

The chain recombines TRBV12-3 or TRBV12-4 with TRBJ2-5; either TRBD1 or TRBD2 may fit D (5 bases each). The V gene lost 2 bases and the J gene lost 4 bases, with 11 bases spanning the gap. The CDR3 is 14 residues long. CDR3 DNA: TGTGCCAGCAGTTTACGGGGCGTGAGAGAGACCCAGTACTTC. Translation gives CASSLRGVRETQYF.

This chain links TRBV4-1 with TRBJ2-2, with 7 bases that match TRBD2. Per germline, CDR1 MGHRA and CDR2 YSYEKL. The CDR3 totals 15 residues. V lost 5 bases to trimming and J lost 3 bases; unmatched junction nucleotides: 6. The CDR3 sequence: CASSYLGGDTGELFF. The CDR3 nucleotides read TGCGCCAGCAGCTACCTTGGGGGGGACACCGGGGAGCTGTTTTTT.

The rearrangement joins TRBV13 to TRBJ2-3; the D gene is possibly TRBD2 (6 bases). V was trimmed by 4 bases and J by 3 bases, leaving 17 bases between them. The CDR3 has 16 residues. Germline values: CDR1 PRHDT, CDR2 FYEKMQ (reference sequence). The CDR3 region is CASSYGTFSETDTQYF. CDR3 sequence (DNA): TGTGCCAGCAGCTACGGGACTTTTTCAGAGACAGATACGCAGTATTTT.

The table lists this clonotype with a few counts. This chain uses TRBV6-2 or TRBV6-3 with TRBJ2-2; D call uncertain. The CDR3 is 14 residues long. Between the trimmed V and J ends, which lost 1 base and 4 bases, there was a span of 7 bases. CDR1 is MNHEY and CDR2 is SVGEGT in the germline V gene. Written as DNA, the CDR3 is TGTGCCAGCAGTTACTGGAAGGGCACCGGGGAGCTGTTTTTT. Translating gives CASSYWKGTGELFF.

To note about this clonotype: A read error is possible here, since a much larger clone lies one base away. This chain uses TRBV7-8 with TRBJ2-7, with 8 bases identical to TRBD2. The CDR3 has 15 amino acids. Germline CDR1 and CDR2: SGHVS and FQNEAQ. The CDR3 DNA reads as TGTGCCAGCAGCCGCCCGAGAAGCGGGGGCTACGAGCATTACTTC. Its protein is CASSRPRSGGYEHYF.

This clonotype has a count of ten or more. The V call is TRBV6-5, the J call TRBJ1-5; D gene uncertain. V dropped 6 bases and J dropped 1 base, with 19 bases sitting between them. Per the germline V gene, CDR1 is MNHEY and CDR2 is SVGAGI. The length of the CDR3 is 17 residues. CDR3: CASSYSYPPSSNQPQHF. The CDR3 bases are TGTGCCAGCAGCTATTCCTACCCCCCGTCGAGCAATCAGCCCCAGCATTTT.

The sample holds a few counts of this clonotype. The genes are TRBV7-2 and TRBJ1-5; D might be TRBD1 (6 bases). The V and J ends lost 5 bases and 1 base respectively, with 12 bases between them. This CDR3 comprises 15 residues. Germline CDR1 reads SGHTA; CDR2 reads FQGNSA. The CDR3 nucleotides are TGTGCCAGCAGCCCGCAGGGGTTCAGCAATCAGCCCCAGCATTTT. Its translation is CASSPQGFSNQPQHF.

This clonotype was seen at least ten times. The rearrangement uses TRBV29-1 and TRBJ2-7, with D unclear. The V gene's germline CDR1 is SQVTM and CDR2 ANQGSEA. The V end was cut by 0 bases, the J end by 7 bases, with 4 bases between. The CDR3 contains 10 residues. Here the CDR3 DNA reads TGCAGCGTTGAAGATGGGGAGCAGTACTTC. Translated, it gives CSVEDGEQYF.